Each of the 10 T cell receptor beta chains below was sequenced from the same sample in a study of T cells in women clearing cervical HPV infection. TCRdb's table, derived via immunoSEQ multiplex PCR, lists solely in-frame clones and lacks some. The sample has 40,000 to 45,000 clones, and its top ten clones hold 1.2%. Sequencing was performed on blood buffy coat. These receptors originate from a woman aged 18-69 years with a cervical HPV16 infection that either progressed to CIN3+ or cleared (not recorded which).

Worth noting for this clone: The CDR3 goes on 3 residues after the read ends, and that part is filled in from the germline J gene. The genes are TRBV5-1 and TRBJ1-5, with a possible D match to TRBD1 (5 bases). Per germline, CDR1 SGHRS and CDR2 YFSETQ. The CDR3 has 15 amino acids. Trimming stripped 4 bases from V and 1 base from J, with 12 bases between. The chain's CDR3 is CASSPGLASNQPQHF. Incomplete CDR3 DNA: TGCGCCAGCAGCCCGGGGCTAGCGAGCAATCAGCCC.

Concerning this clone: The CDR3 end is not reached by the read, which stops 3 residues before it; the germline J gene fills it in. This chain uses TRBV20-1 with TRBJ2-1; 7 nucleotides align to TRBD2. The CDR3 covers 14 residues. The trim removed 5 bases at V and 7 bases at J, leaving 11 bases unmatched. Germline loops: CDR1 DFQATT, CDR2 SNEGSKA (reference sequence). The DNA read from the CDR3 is TGCAGTGCTGGTCCTAGCGGCCGGTGGAATGAG. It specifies CSAGPSGRWNE. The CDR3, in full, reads CSAGPSGRWNEQFF.

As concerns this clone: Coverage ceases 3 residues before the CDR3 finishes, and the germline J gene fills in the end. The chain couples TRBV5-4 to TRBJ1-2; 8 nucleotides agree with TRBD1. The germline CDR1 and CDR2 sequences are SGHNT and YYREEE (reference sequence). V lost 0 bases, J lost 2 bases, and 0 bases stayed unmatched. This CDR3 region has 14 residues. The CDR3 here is CASSLGQGNYGYTF. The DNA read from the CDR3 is TGTGCCAGCAGCTTGGGACAGGGGAACTATGGC.

The CDR3: CAASLGGSTDTQYF. Partial CDR3 DNA: TGTGCCGCCTCCCTGGGGGGGAGCACAGATACG. V gene TRBV6-2 or TRBV6-3 combines with J gene TRBJ2-3; TRBD2 matches 7 bases. With the read ending 3 residues before the CDR3 end, the germline J gene is used to fill in that end. The CDR3 spans 14 residues. Per germline, CDR1 MNHEY and CDR2 SVGEGT. The junction had 8 bases not matched to a gene; V was cut back by 11 bases and J by 0 bases.

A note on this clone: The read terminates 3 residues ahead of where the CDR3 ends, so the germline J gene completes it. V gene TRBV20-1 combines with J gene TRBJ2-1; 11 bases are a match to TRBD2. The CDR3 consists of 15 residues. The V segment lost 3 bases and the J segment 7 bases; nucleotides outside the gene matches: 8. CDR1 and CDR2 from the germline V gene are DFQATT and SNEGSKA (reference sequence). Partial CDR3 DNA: TGCAGTGCTAGTCAGGGGCCTAGCGGGAGGAATGAG. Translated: CSASQGPSGRNE. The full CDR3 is CSASQGPSGRNEQFF.

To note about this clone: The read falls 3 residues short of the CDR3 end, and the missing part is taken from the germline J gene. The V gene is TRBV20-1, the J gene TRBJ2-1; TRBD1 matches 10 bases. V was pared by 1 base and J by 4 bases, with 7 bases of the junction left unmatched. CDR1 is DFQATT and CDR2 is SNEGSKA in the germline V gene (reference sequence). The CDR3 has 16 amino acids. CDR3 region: CSARGAGTGAYNEQFF. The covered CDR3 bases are TGCAGTGCTAGAGGGGCCGGGACAGGGGCTTACAATGAG.

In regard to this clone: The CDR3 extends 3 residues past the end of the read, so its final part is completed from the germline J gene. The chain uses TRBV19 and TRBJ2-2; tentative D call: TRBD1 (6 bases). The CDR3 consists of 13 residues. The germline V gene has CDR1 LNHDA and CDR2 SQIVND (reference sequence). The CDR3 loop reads CATRQAPNEKLFF. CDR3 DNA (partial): TGTGCCACCAGACAGGCACCTAATGAAAAG.

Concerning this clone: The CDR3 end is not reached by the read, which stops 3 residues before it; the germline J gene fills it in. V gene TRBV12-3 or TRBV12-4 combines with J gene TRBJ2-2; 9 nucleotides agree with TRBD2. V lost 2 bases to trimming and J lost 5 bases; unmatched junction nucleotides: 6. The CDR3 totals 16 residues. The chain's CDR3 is CASSLPPSGKTGELFF. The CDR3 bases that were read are TGTGCCAGCAGTTTACCCCCTAGCGGGAAAACCGGGGAG.

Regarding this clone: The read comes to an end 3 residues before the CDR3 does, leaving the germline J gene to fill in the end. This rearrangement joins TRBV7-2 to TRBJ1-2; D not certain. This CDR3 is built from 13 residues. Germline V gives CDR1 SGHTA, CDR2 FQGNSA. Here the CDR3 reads CASSLERADTYTF. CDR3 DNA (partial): TGTGCCAGCAGCTTAGAGCGAGCAGATACC.

CDR3 loop: CASMAGHHEQFF. CDR3 DNA (partial): TGTGCCAGTATGGCGGGACACCATGAG. The chain employs TRBV19 and TRBJ2-1; D may be TRBD1 or TRBD2 (6 bases each). From the germline J gene comes the end of the CDR3, since the read stops 3 residues before it. The CDR3 sequence is 12 residues long. From germline, CDR1 is LNHDA and CDR2 SQIVND (reference sequence). Trimming shortened V by 7 bases and J by 8 bases, and 12 bases separated the two germline ends.